The 11 T cell receptor beta chains given below trace back to one sample, sequenced in a study of blood T cell repertoires in COVID-19. Clones were sequenced by immunoSEQ multiplex PCR, and TCRdb holds only the in-frame ones, with some missing. This sample carries about 100,000 clones, 88% of them seen once, and the ten largest clones take 5%. Sequencing was performed on peripheral blood. These receptors were obtained from a human donor in a cohort sampled during active COVID-19.

The chain uses TRBV4-3 and TRBJ2-2; the D is unclear. CDR3 length equals 14 residues. Trimming cost V 1 base and J 3 bases, with 6 bases left between them. Germline-derived CDR1 and CDR2 are LGHNA and YSLEER. CDR3 DNA sequence: TGCGCCAGCAGCCAAGTTCCGGACACCGGGGAGCTGTTTTTT. Its protein is CASSQVPDTGELFF.

This rearrangement joins TRBV7-2 to TRBJ2-1; a possible D gene is TRBD2 (6 bases). The CDR3 length is 14 residues. Germline V gene sequence: CDR1 SGHTA, CDR2 FQGNSA. Trimming left V 2 bases short and J 7 bases short, with 12 bases between. The CDR3 spells CASSLQAGANEQFF. The CDR3 nucleotides are TGTGCCAGCAGCTTACAAGCGGGCGCGAATGAGCAGTTCTTC. The full variable domain, completed using reference TRBV7-2 and TRBJ2-1, is GAGVSQSPSNKVTEKGKDVELRCDPISGHTALYWYRQSLGQGLEFLIYFQGNSAPDKSGLPSDRFSAERTGGSVSTLTIQRTQQEDSAVYLCASSLQAGANEQFFGPGTRLTVL.

V gene TRBV11-2 combines with J gene TRBJ2-7, with 10 nucleotides matching TRBD1. Trimming removed 6 bases from V and 0 bases from J; junction bases left unmatched: 5. Germline CDR1 is SGHAT and CDR2 is FQNNGV. This CDR3 region has 15 residues. CDR3 protein: CASSPTGGSSYEQYF. CDR3 DNA sequence: TGTGCCAGCAGTCCGACAGGGGGCAGCTCCTACGAGCAGTACTTC.

The V gene is TRBV10-3, the J gene TRBJ2-1, with a possible D match to TRBD1 (6 bases). This CDR3 is built from 14 residues. The V and J ends lost 3 bases and 2 bases respectively, with 8 bases between them. The germline gives CDR1 ENHRY, CDR2 SYGVKD. The CDR3 DNA reads as TGTGCCATCAGTGACAACAGGGCCTACAATGAGCAGTTCTTC. It specifies CAISDNRAYNEQFF.

This clone was seen just once. V is TRBV19 and J is TRBJ2-3; TRBD2 matches at 11 bases. Germline CDR1 and CDR2: LNHDA and SQIVND (reference sequence). The CDR3 has 16 amino acids. Germline trimming cut 5 bases from V and 0 bases from J; bases unmatched to any gene: 4. The CDR3 here is CASSWGTSGSTDTQYF. The DNA for the CDR3 is TGTGCCAGTAGTTGGGGGACTAGCGGTAGCACAGATACGCAGTATTTT.

The rearrangement joins TRBV7-9 to TRBJ2-1, with 9 bases lining up with TRBD2. The J segment lost 5 bases and the V segment lost 1 base, leaving 3 bases of the junction unmatched. Germline assignment: CDR1 SEHNR and CDR2 FQNEAQ (reference sequence). The CDR3 length is 15 residues. The CDR3 region has the DNA TGTGCCAGCAGCTTAGTAGCGGGAGCTGACAATGAGCAGTTCTTC. Translated, it gives CASSLVAGADNEQFF.

J is TRBJ2-7 and V is TRBV2; 12 bases are a match to TRBD1. CDR1 is SNHLY, CDR2 FYNNEI, per germline. The V and J ends lost 8 bases and 1 base, in that order; junction bases with no gene match: 3. The CDR3 has 14 amino acids. Here the CDR3 DNA reads TGTGCCAGCCGGGACAGGGGGCTTTCCTACGAGCAGTACTTC. It specifies CASRDRGLSYEQYF.

This sequence joins TRBV10-3 and TRBJ2-7; TRBD1 matches at 8 bases. The germline gives CDR1 ENHRY, CDR2 SYGVKD. V gave up 4 bases and J gave up 1 base; unmatched junction bases: 9. The CDR3 spans 16 residues. CDR3: CAISVERTGLSYEQYF. CDR3 bases: TGTGCCATCAGTGTGGAACGGACAGGGCTATCCTACGAGCAGTACTTC.

The rearrangement joins TRBV18 to TRBJ2-7, with 9 bases fitting TRBD1. The junction had 12 bases not matched to a gene; V was cut back by 1 base and J by 2 bases. Germline V CDR1 and CDR2: KGHSH, LQKENI. This CDR3 has 18 amino acids. CDR3 DNA: TGTGCCAGCTCACCACTGAACCCCGGGACAGGGTATACCTACGAGCAGTACTTC. It specifies CASSPLNPGTGYTYEQYF.

The V call is TRBV6-6, the J call TRBJ2-5, with 10 bases aligning to TRBD1. The CDR3 runs to 15 residues. V was clipped by 6 bases and J by 4 bases; unmatched bases: 8. In germline, CDR1 is MNHNY, CDR2 SVGAGI (reference sequence). The CDR3 DNA follows: TGTGCCAGCAGCTTGGGACAGGGGTTTGGAGAGACCCAGTACTTC. This codes for CASSLGQGFGETQYF.

The rearrangement uses TRBV3-1 (or the pseudogene TRBV3-2) and TRBJ2-7, with TRBD1 matching over 7 bases. V lost 4 bases and J lost 2; bases outside the gene matches: 2. This CDR3 is built from 13 residues. CDR1 LGHDT and CDR2 YNNKEL come from the germline V gene (reference sequence). The CDR3, as DNA: TGTGCCAGCAGCCGGGACAGAACCTACGAGCAGTACTTC. Translating gives CASSRDRTYEQYF.